This T cell receptor beta chain was documented in a study of blood T cell repertoires in COVID-19. Libraries were prepared by immunoSEQ multiplex PCR; TCRdb keeps only in-frame clonotypes and omits some of them. The sample shows 95,000 to 150,000 clones, roughly 77% of them seen only once. CDR3 length: 14 amino acids. Germline V CDR1 and CDR2: LNHDA, SQIVND (reference sequence). The ends lost 4 bases at V and 5 bases at J; junction bases unmatched: 4. The gene calls are TRBV19 and TRBJ2-2; 7 bases are shared with TRBD2. The clonotype was recovered from a man aged 60 to 75 with active or convalescent COVID-19. The material sequenced was peripheral blood. The CDR3 bases are TGTGCCAGTAGTAGTAGCGGGTTAACCGGGGAGCTGTTTTTT. Protein: CASSSSGLTGELFF.